These 31 T cell receptor beta chains were sequenced from one sample in a study of cytomegalovirus exposure and HLA in healthy donors. Data came from immunoSEQ multiplex PCR; TCRdb stores just in-frame clones and leaves some out. Among 150,000 to 170,000 clones listed, about 86% were seen once. Sequenced: PBMCs. These receptors all stem from a human donor in good health.

The genes are TRBV28 and TRBJ2-7; 10 positions match TRBD2. V lost 4 bases and J lost 3; bases outside the gene matches: 15. Per the germline V gene, CDR1 is MDHEN and CDR2 is SYDVKM. There are 18 residues in the CDR3. The DNA for the CDR3 is TGTGCCAGCAGTTCCCGCGTCGTTACTAGCGGGATATACTACGAGCAGTACTTC. Translating gives CASSSRVVTSGIYYEQYF.

This clone was seen only once. The rearrangement joins TRBV9 to TRBJ2-5; D not resolved. V lost 0 bases, J lost 1 base, and 13 bases lay in between. Germline-derived CDR1 and CDR2 are SGDLS and YYNGEE. The CDR3 is made up of 16 amino acids. Here the CDR3 reads CASSVDSLGVQETQYF. CDR3 nucleotide sequence: TGTGCCAGCAGCGTAGATTCCCTAGGAGTCCAAGAGACCCAGTACTTC.

This clone showed up just once. The chain has TRBV5-4 and TRBJ1-3; TRBD1 matches at 7 bases. Germline V gene data show CDR1 as SGHNT and CDR2 as YYREEE (reference sequence). This CDR3 comprises 18 residues. With 1 base clipped from V and 3 bases from J, the junction kept 13 bases outside the gene matches. The CDR3 sequence: CASSLRGRGSVFGNTIYF. The CDR3 DNA reads as TGTGCCAGCAGCTTGAGGGGCAGGGGGTCAGTTTTTGGAAACACCATATATTTT.

The CDR3 spells CASSDYSNTEAFF. In nucleotides, the CDR3 is TGTGCCAGCAGTGACTATTCGAACACTGAAGCTTTCTTT. The rearrangement links TRBV28 to TRBJ1-1; D ambiguous. V gave up 5 bases and J gave up 1 base, with 8 bases separating them. CDR1 and CDR2 (germline): MDHEN, SYDVKM. CDR3 length equals 13 residues.

J is TRBJ2-7 and V is TRBV4-1; 10 nucleotides agree with TRBD1. Per the germline V gene, CDR1 is MGHRA and CDR2 is YSYEKL. There are 14 residues in the CDR3. The ends lost 4 bases at V and 3 bases at J; junction bases unmatched: 3. CDR3 protein: CASSRGTGDYEQYF. For the CDR3, the DNA is TGCGCCAGCAGCCGAGGGACAGGGGACTACGAGCAGTACTTC.

J is TRBJ1-2 and V is TRBV5-8; no clear D. Germline V lookup: CDR1 SGHTS, CDR2 YDEGEE. The length of the CDR3 is 15 residues. The V end was cut by 0 bases, the J end by 3 bases, with 12 bases between. The CDR3 spells CASSLAREWDYGYTF. CDR3 sequence (DNA): TGTGCCAGCAGCTTGGCGAGGGAATGGGACTATGGCTACACCTTC.

This clone was observed once. The chain carries TRBV6-5 and TRBJ1-2; D not resolved. CDR1 and CDR2 from the germline V gene are MNHEY and SVGAGI. The CDR3 is 15 amino acids. V was clipped by 5 bases and J by 1 base, with 14 bases between them. The CDR3, as DNA: TGTGCCAGCAGTGCAACATCGCTCCTTAACTATGGCTACACCTTC. Protein: CASSATSLLNYGYTF.

The V gene is TRBV5-1, the J gene TRBJ2-1; TRBD2 might be the D (5 bases). From germline, CDR1 is SGHRS and CDR2 YFSETQ. Trimming left V 1 base short and J 10 bases short, with 9 bases between. CDR3 length: 12 residues. The CDR3 nucleotides are TGCGCCAGCAGCTTGTGGGAGCGGGAGCAGTTCTTC. It specifies CASSLWEREQFF.

This clone showed up just a few times. The chain uses TRBV4-1 and TRBJ1-2, with D maybe TRBD1 (6 bases). Germline CDR1 MGHRA, CDR2 YSYEKL. This CDR3 is built from 15 residues. V lost 6 bases and J lost 0, with 14 bases in between. For the CDR3, the DNA is TGCGCCAGCAGAGCTCAGGGGTTAGCTAACTATGGCTACACCTTC. It codes for CASRAQGLANYGYTF.

This chain uses TRBV18 with TRBJ1-4; perhaps TRBD1 as D (5 bases). V was pared by 3 bases and J by 0 bases, with 11 bases between. In germline, CDR1 is KGHSH, CDR2 LQKENI. The CDR3 covers 16 residues. This CDR3 reads CASSPLQGATNEKLFF. CDR3 coding DNA: TGTGCCAGCTCACCCCTTCAGGGCGCAACTAATGAAAAACTGTTTTTT.

V and J are TRBV6-1 and TRBJ2-5, with D possibly being TRBD1 (5 bases). The CDR3 loop spans 15 amino acids. In germline, CDR1 is MNHNS, CDR2 SASEGT. Trimming stripped 2 bases from V and 5 bases from J, with 15 bases between. The CDR3 region has the DNA TGTGCCAGCAGTGAACCAGGGATGAATGCGGAGACCCAGTACTTC. Translation gives CASSEPGMNAETQYF.

The chain links TRBV5-1 to TRBJ1-2; the D is unclear. The germline V gene has CDR1 SGHRS and CDR2 YFSETQ. This CDR3 spans 15 amino acids. Trimming pared 4 bases from V and 0 bases from J, leaving 13 bases between. In DNA, the CDR3 is TGCGCCAGCAGCCTCCTCGCAGGTGCTAACTATGGCTACACCTTC. It yields the protein CASSLLAGANYGYTF.

The chain links TRBV6-5 to TRBJ1-4; D possibly corresponds to TRBD1 (5 bases). This CDR3 region has 14 residues. CDR1 and CDR2 from the germline V gene are MNHEY and SVGAGI. Trimming cost V 4 bases and J 5 bases, with 11 bases left between them. The CDR3 reads CASSSGRANEKLFF. In DNA form, the CDR3 reads TGTGCCAGCAGTTCAGGCAGGGCGAATGAAAAACTGTTTTTT.

J is TRBJ2-7 and V is TRBV5-6; a weak D match, TRBD1 (5 bases). Per the germline V gene, CDR1 is SGHDT and CDR2 is YYEEEE. This CDR3 region has 16 residues. V was cut by 3 bases and J by 1 base, with 17 bases left in between. The CDR3 spells CASSSPLGAISYEQYF. The CDR3, as DNA: TGTGCCAGCAGCTCCCCCCTAGGGGCAATTTCCTACGAGCAGTACTTC.

This clone was recorded only once. The rearrangement joins TRBV2 to TRBJ1-1; 7 nucleotides match TRBD1. Germline CDR1 and CDR2: SNHLY and FYNNEI. V was clipped by 3 bases and J by 0 bases; unmatched bases: 7. This CDR3 region has 16 residues. CDR3 sequence reads: CASSERGPPMNTEAFF. The CDR3 coding sequence is TGTGCCAGCAGTGAGAGGGGGCCGCCCATGAACACTGAAGCTTTCTTT.

The chain couples TRBV11-2 to TRBJ2-7; 14 bases map to TRBD2. The CDR3 is 16 amino acids. Losses at the gene ends were 2 bases for V and 7 bases for J; bases not matched to a gene: 7. Germline-derived CDR1 and CDR2 are SGHAT and FQNNGV. CDR3 DNA sequence: TGTGCCAGCAGCTTATCCCGGACTAGCGGGGGGCTTGAGCAGTACTTC. Translating it yields CASSLSRTSGGLEQYF.

The chain has TRBV28 and TRBJ1-2, with D maybe TRBD1 (5 bases). This CDR3 region has 13 residues. V lost 3 bases to trimming and J lost 2 bases, with 7 bases between them. Germline V gene sequence: CDR1 MDHEN, CDR2 SYDVKM. The CDR3 DNA reads TGTGCCAGCAGTTTGTGGACAAACTATGGCTACACCTTC. This codes for CASSLWTNYGYTF.

The chain links TRBV5-4 to TRBJ2-2; 7 nucleotides match TRBD1. Trimming took 2 bases from V and 5 from J; bases not matched to a gene: 9. The CDR3 sequence is 16 residues long. CDR1 and CDR2 from the germline V gene are SGHNT and YYREEE (reference sequence). CDR3 loop: CASSFGTGEWTGELFF. Here the CDR3 DNA reads TGTGCCAGCAGCTTCGGCACAGGGGAATGGACCGGGGAGCTGTTTTTT.

This chain uses TRBV7-6 with TRBJ2-1; 11 nucleotides match TRBD1. Germline V gene data show CDR1 as SGHVS and CDR2 as FNYEAQ. This CDR3 is built from 18 residues. Trimming removed 0 bases from V and 8 bases from J; junction bases left unmatched: 12. The CDR3 is CASSLADRGPTLYHEQFF. The CDR3 DNA is TGTGCCAGCAGCTTAGCGGACAGGGGGCCGACACTTTACCATGAGCAGTTCTTC.

The chain carries TRBV7-2 and TRBJ2-7; 9 nucleotides match TRBD1. The length of the CDR3 is 16 residues. V shed 1 base and J 6 bases; nucleotides not matched to a gene: 10. CDR1 and CDR2 from the germline V gene are SGHTA and FQGNSA. DNA for the CDR3: TGTGCCAGCAGCTTAGGGGGGACAGGGTTGAAGTTCGAGCAGTACTTC. It codes for CASSLGGTGLKFEQYF.

The chain uses TRBV10-3 and TRBJ2-1; 11 bases fit TRBD1. The CDR3 runs to 13 residues. Unmatched junction bases numbered 7, after V lost 10 bases and J lost 8 bases. Germline CDR1 ENHRY, CDR2 SYGVKD. CDR3 protein: CATLDRGQDEQFF. The DNA of the CDR3 is TGTGCCACCCTGGACAGGGGGCAGGATGAGCAGTTCTTC.

The chain carries TRBV28 and TRBJ1-5, with 11 bases lining up with TRBD1. Germline V gives CDR1 MDHEN, CDR2 SYDVKM. The CDR3 is made up of 16 amino acids. Germline trimming cut 5 bases from V and 6 bases from J; bases unmatched to any gene: 9. The DNA for the CDR3 is TGTGCCAGCAGTCGCACCGGGACAGGGGGGATTCAGCCCCAGCATTTT. It specifies CASSRTGTGGIQPQHF.

V usage is TRBV7-9 and J usage is TRBJ2-5; TRBD1 agrees at 7 bases. This CDR3 has 15 amino acids. V trimming: 1 base; J trimming: 0 bases; junction bases outside the gene matches: 2. In germline, CDR1 is SEHNR, CDR2 FQNEAQ (reference sequence). CDR3 nucleotides: TGTGCCAGCAGCTTAGATGGGACAGACCAAGAGACCCAGTACTTC. It yields the protein CASSLDGTDQETQYF.

V is TRBV7-2 and J is TRBJ2-3; D possibly corresponds to TRBD2 (6 bases). Trimming removed 3 bases from V and 6 bases from J, with 13 bases in between. This CDR3 contains 14 residues. From germline, CDR1 is SGHTA and CDR2 FQGNSA. CDR3 nucleotides: TGTGCCAGCAGCTTTCCGGGAGCTCGGGATACGCAGTATTTT. As protein: CASSFPGARDTQYF.

The chain uses TRBV5-4 and TRBJ2-7; weak D call: TRBD2 (6 bases). The CDR3 sequence is 14 residues long. CDR1 and CDR2 from the germline V gene are SGHNT and YYREEE (reference sequence). Trimming cost V 3 bases and J 3 bases, with 13 bases left between them. Here the CDR3 DNA reads TGTGCCAGCAGCTCGTACCCCGGGAGCTACGAGCAGTACTTC. It is translated as CASSSYPGSYEQYF.

V and J are TRBV6-6 and TRBJ2-7; TRBD1 is a possible D gene (6 bases). The V end was cut by 4 bases, the J end by 4 bases, with 17 bases between. Germline loops: CDR1 MNHNY, CDR2 SVGAGI (reference sequence). This CDR3 region has 15 residues. Written as DNA, the CDR3 is TGTGCCAGCAGTTTTTCCGGGACATCGCAGTACGAGCAGTACTTC. Amino acid sequence: CASSFSGTSQYEQYF.

This clone was recorded a few times. This chain uses TRBV29-1 with TRBJ1-1; D remains ambiguous. This CDR3 region has 12 residues. The germline gives CDR1 SQVTM, CDR2 ANQGSEA. V was cut by 5 bases and J by 3 bases, with 10 bases left in between. The CDR3 DNA reads TGCAGCGTTAGTAAGGGAGACACTGAAGCTTTCTTT. Its translation is CSVSKGDTEAFF.

The CDR3 reads CASSLAGSLHF. The CDR3 DNA sequence: TGTGCCAGCAGTTTAGCAGGGTCCCTCCACTTT. This chain uses TRBV28 with TRBJ1-6, with D perhaps TRBD1 (5 bases). Germline V CDR1 and CDR2: MDHEN, SYDVKM. The CDR3 has 11 amino acids. The V and J ends lost 2 bases and 14 bases respectively, with 7 bases between them.

The chain is built from TRBV5-1 and TRBJ2-5; 8 bases align to TRBD2. V was pared by 5 bases and J by 0 bases, with 9 bases of the junction left unmatched. CDR3 length equals 16 residues. Germline assignment: CDR1 SGHRS and CDR2 YFSETQ. The CDR3 nucleotides read TGCGCCAGCAGTTCCGGGGGGGCTGGGTACCAAGAGACCCAGTACTTC. The encoded protein is CASSSGGAGYQETQYF.

The rearrangement joins TRBV11-2 to TRBJ2-7, with D perhaps TRBD1 (5 bases). Looked up from germline, CDR1 is SGHAT and CDR2 is FQNNGV. This CDR3 contains 12 residues. Trimming removed 1 base at V and 6 bases at J, with 7 bases between. Here the CDR3 reads CASSLVGREQYF. In DNA form, the CDR3 reads TGTGCCAGCAGCTTAGTGGGGCGCGAGCAGTACTTC.

This chain uses TRBV7-2 with TRBJ2-7; a possible D gene is TRBD2 (6 bases). The length of the CDR3 is 14 residues. V lost 1 base and J 5 bases, leaving 12 bases between the germline ends. The germline gives CDR1 SGHTA, CDR2 FQGNSA. CDR3 region: CASSLDGRGDEQYF. DNA of the CDR3: TGTGCCAGCAGCTTAGACGGGAGAGGGGACGAGCAGTACTTC. The full variable domain, with the rest looked up from reference TRBV7-2 and TRBJ2-7, is GAGVSQSPSNKVTEKGKDVELRCDPISGHTALYWYRQSLGQGLEFLIYFQGNSAPDKSGLPSDRFSAERTGGSVSTLTIQRTQQEDSAVYLCASSLDGRGDEQYFGPGTRLTVT.